Detailed here is one T cell receptor (beta chain). Its antigen remains unknown. Trimming took off 0 bases at V and 8 bases at J, with 10 bases between the two ends. The CDR3 is 13 residues long. Germline CDR1 SEHNR, CDR2 FQNEAQ (reference sequence). This sample's time point: blood from clinic visit 5 months post-surgery; TSC patient then seizure free. The sequenced cases were selected for having the highest brain T cell transcript signatures. Patients received at least one anti-epileptic drug before surgery. The data stem from a study of brain T cells in children with intractable seizures. Study observations and caveats: Patients' HCMV serostatus was unknown; virus specificity rests on CDR3 similarity alone. Absence of clones before surgery may stem from lower sequencing depth.

TCRdb's copy holds only in-frame clones and misses some; the assay was immunoSEQ multiplex PCR. Of about 340,000 clones in the sample, over 85% were seen once. The sequenced sample was peripheral blood, obtained around 5 months after surgery. The gene calls are TRBV7-9 and TRBJ1-1; D perhaps matches TRBD1 (5 bases). The sequence was collected from a boy under two years old with tuberous sclerosis and intractable seizures. The CDR3 spells CASSLALGGEAFF. The CDR3 region has the DNA TGTGCCAGCAGCTTAGCGCTCGGGGGAGAAGCTTTCTTT. Combining the CDR3 with reference TRBV7-9 and TRBJ1-1 gives the whole variable domain DTGVSQNPRHKITKRGQNVTFRCDPISEHNRLYWYRQTLGQGPEFLTYFQNEAQLEKSRLLSDRFSAERPKGSFSTLEIQRTEQGDSAMYLCASSLALGGEAFFGQGTRLTVV.